A single sample is the source of the 3 T cell receptor beta chains below, sequenced in a study of cytomegalovirus exposure and HLA in healthy donors. 60 Vbeta and 13 Jbeta primers were used in PCR. Profiling relied on immunoSEQ multiplex PCR, and the TCRdb table lists in-frame clones only, not all of them. The table shows fewer than 100,000 clones, with nearly 80% occurring only once. The sequencing input was PBMCs. These TCRs come from a female donor in good health and CMV-seronegative.

A word on this clone: The junction does not match germline at one end; this may be a read error. J is TRBJ2-1 and V is TRBV7-9; possibly TRBD1 for D (5 bases). From germline, CDR1 is SEHNR and CDR2 FQNEAQ (reference sequence). The CDR3 runs to 12 residues. Written as DNA, the CDR3 is TGTTCCAGCAGCTCACTCAGGGTGGCGCAGTTCTTC. This sequence encodes CSSSSLRVAQFF.

The chain has TRBV6-5 and TRBJ2-1; 12 nucleotides agree with TRBD1. Germline CDR1 and CDR2: MNHEY and SVGAGI. CDR3 size: 15 residues. The J segment lost 6 bases and the V segment lost 5 bases, leaving 5 bases of the junction unmatched. The CDR3 DNA reads as TGTGCCAGCAGTCCCGGGACAGGGGGCTTCAATGAGCAGTTCTTC. Protein product: CASSPGTGGFNEQFF.

The V gene is TRBV6-5, the J gene TRBJ2-2, with D possibly being TRBD2 (6 bases). V lost 6 bases and J 4 bases, leaving 15 bases between the germline ends. Germline V gene data show CDR1 as MNHEY and CDR2 as SVGAGI. The CDR3 is made up of 15 amino acids. In DNA, the CDR3 is TGTGCCAGCAGCCGACTAGAAAGGCTCACCGGGGAGCTGTTTTTT. This sequence encodes CASSRLERLTGELFF.